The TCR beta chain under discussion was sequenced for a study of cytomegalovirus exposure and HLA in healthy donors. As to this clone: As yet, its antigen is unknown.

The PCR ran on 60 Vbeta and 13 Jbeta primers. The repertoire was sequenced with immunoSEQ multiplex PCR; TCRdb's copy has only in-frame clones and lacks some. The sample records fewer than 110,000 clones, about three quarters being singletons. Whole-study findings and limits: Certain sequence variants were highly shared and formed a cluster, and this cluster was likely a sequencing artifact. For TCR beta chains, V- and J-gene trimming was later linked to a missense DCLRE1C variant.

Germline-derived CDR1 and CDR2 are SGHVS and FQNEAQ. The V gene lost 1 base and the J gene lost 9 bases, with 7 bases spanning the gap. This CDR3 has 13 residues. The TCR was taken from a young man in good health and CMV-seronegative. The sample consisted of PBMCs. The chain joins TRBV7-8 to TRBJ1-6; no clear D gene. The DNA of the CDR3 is TGTGCCAGCAGCTTAGGAGTTGGTTCACCCCTCCACTTT. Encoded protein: CASSLGVGSPLHF.